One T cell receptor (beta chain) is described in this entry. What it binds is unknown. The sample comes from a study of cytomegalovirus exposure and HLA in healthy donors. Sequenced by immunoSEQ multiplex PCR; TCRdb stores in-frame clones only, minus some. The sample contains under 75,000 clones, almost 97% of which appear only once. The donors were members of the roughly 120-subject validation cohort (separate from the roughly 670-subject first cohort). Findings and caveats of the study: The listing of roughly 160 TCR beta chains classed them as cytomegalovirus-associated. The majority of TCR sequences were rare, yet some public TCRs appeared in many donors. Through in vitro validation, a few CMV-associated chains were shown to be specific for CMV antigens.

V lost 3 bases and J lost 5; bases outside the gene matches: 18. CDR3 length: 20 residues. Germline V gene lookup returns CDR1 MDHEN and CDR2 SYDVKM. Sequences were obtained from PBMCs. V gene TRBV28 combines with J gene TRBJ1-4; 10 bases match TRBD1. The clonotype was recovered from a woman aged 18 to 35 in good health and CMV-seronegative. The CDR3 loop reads CASSFPSGTGEQTPNEKLFF. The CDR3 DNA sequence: TGTGCCAGCAGTTTCCCATCCGGGACAGGGGAACAAACGCCCAATGAAAAACTGTTTTTT.